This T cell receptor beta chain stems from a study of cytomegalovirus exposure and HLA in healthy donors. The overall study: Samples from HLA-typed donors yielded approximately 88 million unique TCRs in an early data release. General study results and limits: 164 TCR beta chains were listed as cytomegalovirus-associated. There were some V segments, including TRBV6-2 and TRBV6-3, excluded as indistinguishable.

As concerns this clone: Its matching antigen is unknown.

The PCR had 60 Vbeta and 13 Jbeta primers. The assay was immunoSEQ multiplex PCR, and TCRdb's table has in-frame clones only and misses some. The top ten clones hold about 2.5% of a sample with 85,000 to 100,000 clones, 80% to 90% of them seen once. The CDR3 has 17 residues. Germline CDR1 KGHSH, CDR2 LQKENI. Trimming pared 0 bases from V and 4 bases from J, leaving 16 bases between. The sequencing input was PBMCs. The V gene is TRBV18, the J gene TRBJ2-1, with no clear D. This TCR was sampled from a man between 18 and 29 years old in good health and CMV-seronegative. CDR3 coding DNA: TGTGCCAGCTCACCACCGAGAGACCGACTTGTATACAATGAGCAGTTCTTC. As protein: CASSPPRDRLVYNEQFF.